This entry is about one TCR beta chain. Its antigen is currently unknown. The data were obtained in a study of shared clonotypes between healthy human individuals. Background on the study: CD8 memory received one plate per donor, CD8 naive two, CD4 memory three and CD4 naive three.

CD4+ cells were split into CD45RA+ naive and CD45RA-negative memory subsets. Per the authors' pipeline: As immunoSEQ supplied junction-only sequences (without quality scores), filtering differed. TCRdb keeps only in-frame clones here, not all; method: immunoSEQ multiplex PCR. The V and J calls and clone size come from that table; D and trimming were worked out from the DNA. The repertoire holds roughly 2.6 million clones, with 90% to 95% as singletons. Study-level points and caveats: Between a few donors, naive CD4 clonotypes were shared at a level of around 4.9%.

Trimming pared 6 bases from V and 0 bases from J, leaving 14 bases between. The CDR3 loop spans 15 amino acids. Germline CDR1 reads MDHEN; CDR2 reads SYDVKM. Sequencing used naive CD4+ T cells sorted from blood. Sample subset: CD45RA+ positively selected. V is TRBV28 and J is TRBJ1-1; a weak D match, TRBD1 (5 bases). This receptor was obtained from a man aged 18 to 35 in good health. CDR3 coding DNA: TGTGCCAGCAGCCCTGGTGGGGCAGTGAACACTGAAGCTTTCTTT. Residues: CASSPGGAVNTEAFF.